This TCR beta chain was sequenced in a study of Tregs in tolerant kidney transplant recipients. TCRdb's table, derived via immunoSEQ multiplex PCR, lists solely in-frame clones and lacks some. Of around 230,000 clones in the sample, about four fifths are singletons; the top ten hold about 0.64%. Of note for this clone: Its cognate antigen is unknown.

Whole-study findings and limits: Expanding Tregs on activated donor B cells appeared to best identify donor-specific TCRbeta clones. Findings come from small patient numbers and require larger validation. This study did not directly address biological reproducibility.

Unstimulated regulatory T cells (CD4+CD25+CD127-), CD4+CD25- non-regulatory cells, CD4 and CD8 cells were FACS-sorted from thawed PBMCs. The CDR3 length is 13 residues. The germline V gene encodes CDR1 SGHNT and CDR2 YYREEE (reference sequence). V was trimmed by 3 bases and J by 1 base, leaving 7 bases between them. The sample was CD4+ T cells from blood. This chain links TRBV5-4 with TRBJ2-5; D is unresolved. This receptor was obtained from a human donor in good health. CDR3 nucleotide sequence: TGTGCCAGCAGCTCTGGCAGCCAAGAGACCCAGTACTTC. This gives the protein CASSSGSQETQYF. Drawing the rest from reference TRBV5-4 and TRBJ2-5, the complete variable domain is ETGVTQSPTHLIKTRGQQVTLRCSSQSGHNTVSWYQQALGQGPQFIFQYYREEENGRGNFPPRFSGLQFPNYSSELNVNALELDDSALYLCASSSGSQETQYFGPGTRLLVL.